One and the same sample provided the 22 T cell receptor beta chains below, sequenced in a study of tumor-infiltrating lymphocytes in primary liver carcinoma. Co-extracting RNA and DNA was done with about 17-30 mg of unsorted bulk tissue as input. The investigators made TCR beta cDNA from about 510 ng total RNA, using a constant-region primer. TCR beta libraries came from three nested multiplex PCR rounds using slightly modified ARM-PCR. The opening two PCR rounds, approximately 10 cycles each, paired TRBV1-TRBV30 forward primers with a C-beta reverse primer. TCRdb ran MiXCR on the multiplex PCR reads and lists one entry per CDR3 protein. The sample records approximately 190,000 distinct CDR3 sequences, around four fifths being singletons. Specimen: tumor tissue from primary liver carcinoma. These receptors were taken from a man aged 35 to 55 with primary liver carcinoma and hepatitis B virus infection.

As to this clonotype: This may come from a read error, since a much larger clone is one base off. The chain uses TRBV5-1 and TRBJ1-1; TRBD1 might be the D (5 bases). Germline CDR1 is SGHRS and CDR2 is YFSETQ. The CDR3 is made up of 15 amino acids. The V gene lost 4 bases and the J gene lost 1 base, with 14 bases spanning the gap. The chain's CDR3 is CASSEQNGTNTEAFF. CDR3 in DNA: TGCGCCAGCAGCGAACAAAATGGGACGAACACTGAAGCTTTCTTT. Complete variable domain (other parts from reference TRBV5-1 and TRBJ1-1): KAGVTQTPRYLIKTRGQQVTLSCSPISGHRSVSWYQQTPGQGLQFLFEYFSETQRNKGNFPGRFSGRQFSNSRSEMNVSTLELGDSALYLCASSEQNGTNTEAFFGQGTRLTVV.

There are a few counts of this clonotype. At one end the junction does not follow the germline gene, possibly because of a read error. The genes are TRBV10-2 and TRBJ2-2; TRBD2 might be the D (5 bases). This CDR3 region has 14 residues. CDR1 and CDR2 from the germline V gene are WSHSY and SAAADI. The CDR3: CASSGRRGSEELFF. CDR3 sequence (DNA): TGCGCCAGCAGTGGACGAAGAGGGAGTGAGGAGCTTTTTTTT.

Comments on this clonotype: The conserved phenylalanine or tryptophan normally closing the CDR3 is absent here, so this likely arose from a read error. The rearrangement joins TRBV14 to TRBJ2-1; 8 nucleotides line up with TRBD2. Germline V gene lookup returns CDR1 SGHDN and CDR2 FVKESK. The CDR3 has 16 residues. For the CDR3, the DNA is TGTGCCAGCAATGCCGTAGCGGGATGGGTAAACAATGAACAGTTCTAC. It specifies CASNAVAGWVNNEQFY.

The DNA for the CDR3 is TGTGCCAGCACCCGAGGGGGCAGCTACGAACTGTACTTC. This sequence encodes CASTRGGSYELYF. The chain combines TRBV7-9 with TRBJ2-7; the match to TRBD1 covers 7 bases. This CDR3 is 13 amino acids long. The V segment lost 7 bases and the J segment 12 bases; nucleotides outside the gene matches: 15. CDR1 is SEHNR, CDR2 FQNEAQ, per germline (reference sequence).

With respect to this clonotype: One junction end does not reproduce the germline sequence, and a read error may be involved. The V and J genes are TRBV29-1 and TRBJ1-1; D is ambiguous. CDR1 is SQVTM and CDR2 is ANQGSEA in the germline V gene. There are 15 residues in the CDR3. This chain's CDR3 is CSVASGWGMSTEVFF. The CDR3 DNA reads as TGCAGCGTTGCCTCGGGATGGGGAATGAGCACTGAAGTTTTCTTT.

Worth noting for this clonotype: Germline and junction disagree at one end, which may indicate a read error. The chain couples TRBV28 to TRBJ1-1, with TRBD1 as a possible D gene (6 bases). CDR3 size: 16 residues. Germline V lookup: CDR1 MDHEN, CDR2 SYDVKM. The CDR3 is CANSSPIGTSYTEAFF. The CDR3 DNA sequence: TGTGCCAACAGTTCCCCGATAGGGACAAGCTACACTGAAGCTTTCTTT. The full variable domain, in which reference TRBV28 and TRBJ1-1 provide the parts outside the CDR3, is DVKVTQSSRYLVKRTGEKVFLECVQDMDHENMFWYRQDPGLGLRLIYFSYDVKMKEKGDIPEGYSVSREKKERFSLILESASTNQTSMYLCANSSPIGTSYTEAFFGQGTRLTVV.

In regard to this clonotype: The CDR3 ends on some other residue instead of the conserved phenylalanine or tryptophan, so this is likely a read error. V and J are TRBV6-5 and TRBJ2-7; 9 bases are a match to TRBD2. The CDR3 is made up of 13 amino acids. The germline gives CDR1 MNHEY, CDR2 SVGAGI. This CDR3 is CDSSRAGGYEQYL. CDR3 DNA: TGTGACAGCAGCAGAGCGGGAGGCTACGAGCAGTACTTG.

Comment on this clonotype: Just one base apart from a much larger clone, this may be a read error. The chain joins TRBV5-1 to TRBJ2-3; 10 bases fit TRBD2. The CDR3 spans 14 residues. Per the germline V gene, CDR1 is SGHRS and CDR2 is YFSETQ. The CDR3 loop reads CASSFTSGTDPQYF. The DNA of the CDR3 is TGCGCCAGCAGCTTCACTAGCGGGACAGATCCGCAGTATTTT.

The rearrangement uses TRBV15 and TRBJ1-5, with D unclear. This CDR3 region has 13 residues. Per germline, CDR1 LNHNV and CDR2 YYDKDF (reference sequence). Trimming cost V 3 bases and J 4 bases, with 7 bases left between them. The CDR3 nucleotides are TGTGCCACCAGCAGGCAAAGAAATCAGCCCCAGCATTTT. It translates to CATSRQRNQPQHF.

On this clonotype: Mismatch with germline at one junction end may stem from a read error. This chain joins TRBV29-1 and TRBJ1-2; no firm D call. The CDR3 runs 15 residues. Germline V gene sequence: CDR1 SQVTM, CDR2 ANQGSEA. CDR3 sequence reads: CSVEVSASAPYGYTF. The CDR3 DNA reads TGCAGCGTTGAAGTATCCGCCAGCGCCCCCTATGGATACACCTTC.

As regards this clonotype: No conserved phenylalanine or tryptophan is present at the end of the CDR3, so a read error is the likely explanation. V is TRBV6-1 and J is TRBJ1-1, with a tentative D call TRBD1 (6 bases). The V and J ends lost 5 bases and 3 bases respectively, with 10 bases between them. Germline CDR1 and CDR2: MNHNS and SASEGT. This CDR3 region has 13 residues. As DNA, the CDR3 is TGTGCCAGCAGTCATACAGGGTACACTGAAGCTTTCTAT. Translation: CASSHTGYTEAFY.

This clonotype was recorded at least ten times. The rearrangement uses TRBV5-1 and TRBJ2-3; D call uncertain. There are 14 residues in the CDR3. Germline CDR1 SGHRS, CDR2 YFSETQ. The V and J ends lost 0 bases and 2 bases respectively, with 7 bases between them. CDR3 sequence: CASSLGHNTDTQYF. The CDR3 DNA sequence: TGCGCCAGCAGCTTGGGACATAACACAGATACGCAGTATTTT.

Comment on this clonotype: The junction shows a germline mismatch at one end, possibly a read error. The rearrangement links TRBV6-1 to TRBJ2-7, with 9 bases fitting TRBD2. The CDR3 spans 15 residues. Germline values: CDR1 MNHNS, CDR2 SASEGT. The CDR3 here is CVSTSSGSLIYEQYF. The CDR3 nucleotides read TGTGTCAGCACGAGTAGCGGGAGCCTTATCTACGAGCAGTACTTC.

The chain employs TRBV10-3 and TRBJ2-3, with a weak D call TRBD2 (5 bases). The CDR3 contains 13 residues. With 9 bases removed from V and 7 bases from J, the gap between germline ends came to 17 bases. Germline CDR1 and CDR2: ENHRY and SYGVKD. The CDR3: CAIRTCLTYTQYF. The CDR3 DNA reads as TGTGCCATTCGGACTTGCTTGACGTATACGCAGTATTTT.

A word on this clonotype: One end of the junction fails to match germline, which may point to a read error. The V call is TRBV11-2, the J call TRBJ1-2; D may be TRBD1 (6 bases). Germline assignment: CDR1 SGHAT and CDR2 FQNNGV. The CDR3 has 13 amino acids. The CDR3 is CASSSAGGSDHTF. The CDR3 coding sequence is TGTGCCAGCAGCTCCGCCGGGGGCTCCGACCACACTTTC.

About this clonotype itself: One end of the junction does not line up with germline, which may come from a read error. The CDR3 DNA reads as TGTGTCAGCAGTGAAGGCTCGGGTTCGAGTAATGAAAAACTGCCTTTT. Protein: CVSSEGSGSSNEKLPF. This chain joins TRBV6-1 and TRBJ1-4; D gene uncertain. Germline values: CDR1 MNHNS, CDR2 SASEGT. This CDR3 is 16 amino acids long.

This clonotype is a singleton in its sample. Compared with germline, one end of the junction differs, possibly owing to a read error. The chain carries TRBV6-6 and TRBJ1-5, with D uncertain. Germline-derived CDR1 and CDR2 are MNHNY and SVGAGI (reference sequence). This CDR3 comprises 14 residues. Here the CDR3 reads CTSNLGSGNQPQHF. The CDR3 DNA sequence: TGTACCAGCAATTTGGGCAGCGGCAATCAGCCCCAGCATTTT.

Notes on this clonotype: Compared with germline, one end of the junction differs, possibly owing to a read error. This chain connects TRBV4-3 to TRBJ1-6, with no clear D. Per the germline V gene, CDR1 is LGHNA and CDR2 is YSLEER. CDR3 length equals 20 residues. The CDR3 here is CASSQDLQGLGSSYKSPLHF. CDR3 nucleotides: TGCGCCAGCAGCCAAGATCTTCAAGGGCTGGGGTCGTCCTATAAGTCACCCCTCCACTTT.

This clonotype was detected ten times or more. This chain uses TRBV29-1 with TRBJ1-3; D gene ambiguous. CDR3 length equals 14 residues. Germline CDR1 is SQVTM and CDR2 is ANQGSEA. Trimming took 6 bases from V and 0 from J, leaving 12 bases between them. The CDR3 loop is CSVLAPDSGNTIYF. DNA of the CDR3: TGCAGCGTACTAGCCCCCGACTCTGGAAACACCATATATTTT.

The sample holds one count of this clonotype. A junction end diverges from the germline sequence, so it may reflect a read error. Written as DNA, the CDR3 is TGTGCCAGCAGTTTAGGACTAGGATGGTTCTACGAGCAGTACTTC. Translation gives CASSLGLGWFYEQYF. The J gene is TRBJ2-7, the V gene TRBV11-2; 7 nucleotides line up with TRBD2. Germline CDR1 is SGHAT and CDR2 is FQNNGV. This CDR3 is 15 amino acids long.

With regard to this clonotype: Without the conserved terminal phenylalanine or tryptophan, this CDR3 likely stems from a read error. The chain joins TRBV5-1 to TRBJ2-5, with a tentative D call TRBD2 (5 bases). From germline, CDR1 is SGHRS and CDR2 YFSETQ. This CDR3 comprises 16 residues. The CDR3 loop is CASSIDKSGSQETQYL. The CDR3 DNA is TGTGCCAGCAGCATCGACAAGAGCGGAAGCCAAGAGACCCAGTACTTA.

As for this clonotype: The CDR3 carries no conserved terminal phenylalanine or tryptophan, so it likely arises from a read error. The DNA is omitted, as the CDR3 cannot be located on it reliably, and the CDR3 follows TCRdb's listing. The genes are TRBV29-1 and TRBJ2-3; TRBD1 is the table's D call, not checked against the DNA. 13 amino acids form the CDR3, both terminal residues included. The germline CDR1 and CDR2 sequences are SQVTM and ANQGSEA. CDR3 region: CIVEAQGGYAQYY.